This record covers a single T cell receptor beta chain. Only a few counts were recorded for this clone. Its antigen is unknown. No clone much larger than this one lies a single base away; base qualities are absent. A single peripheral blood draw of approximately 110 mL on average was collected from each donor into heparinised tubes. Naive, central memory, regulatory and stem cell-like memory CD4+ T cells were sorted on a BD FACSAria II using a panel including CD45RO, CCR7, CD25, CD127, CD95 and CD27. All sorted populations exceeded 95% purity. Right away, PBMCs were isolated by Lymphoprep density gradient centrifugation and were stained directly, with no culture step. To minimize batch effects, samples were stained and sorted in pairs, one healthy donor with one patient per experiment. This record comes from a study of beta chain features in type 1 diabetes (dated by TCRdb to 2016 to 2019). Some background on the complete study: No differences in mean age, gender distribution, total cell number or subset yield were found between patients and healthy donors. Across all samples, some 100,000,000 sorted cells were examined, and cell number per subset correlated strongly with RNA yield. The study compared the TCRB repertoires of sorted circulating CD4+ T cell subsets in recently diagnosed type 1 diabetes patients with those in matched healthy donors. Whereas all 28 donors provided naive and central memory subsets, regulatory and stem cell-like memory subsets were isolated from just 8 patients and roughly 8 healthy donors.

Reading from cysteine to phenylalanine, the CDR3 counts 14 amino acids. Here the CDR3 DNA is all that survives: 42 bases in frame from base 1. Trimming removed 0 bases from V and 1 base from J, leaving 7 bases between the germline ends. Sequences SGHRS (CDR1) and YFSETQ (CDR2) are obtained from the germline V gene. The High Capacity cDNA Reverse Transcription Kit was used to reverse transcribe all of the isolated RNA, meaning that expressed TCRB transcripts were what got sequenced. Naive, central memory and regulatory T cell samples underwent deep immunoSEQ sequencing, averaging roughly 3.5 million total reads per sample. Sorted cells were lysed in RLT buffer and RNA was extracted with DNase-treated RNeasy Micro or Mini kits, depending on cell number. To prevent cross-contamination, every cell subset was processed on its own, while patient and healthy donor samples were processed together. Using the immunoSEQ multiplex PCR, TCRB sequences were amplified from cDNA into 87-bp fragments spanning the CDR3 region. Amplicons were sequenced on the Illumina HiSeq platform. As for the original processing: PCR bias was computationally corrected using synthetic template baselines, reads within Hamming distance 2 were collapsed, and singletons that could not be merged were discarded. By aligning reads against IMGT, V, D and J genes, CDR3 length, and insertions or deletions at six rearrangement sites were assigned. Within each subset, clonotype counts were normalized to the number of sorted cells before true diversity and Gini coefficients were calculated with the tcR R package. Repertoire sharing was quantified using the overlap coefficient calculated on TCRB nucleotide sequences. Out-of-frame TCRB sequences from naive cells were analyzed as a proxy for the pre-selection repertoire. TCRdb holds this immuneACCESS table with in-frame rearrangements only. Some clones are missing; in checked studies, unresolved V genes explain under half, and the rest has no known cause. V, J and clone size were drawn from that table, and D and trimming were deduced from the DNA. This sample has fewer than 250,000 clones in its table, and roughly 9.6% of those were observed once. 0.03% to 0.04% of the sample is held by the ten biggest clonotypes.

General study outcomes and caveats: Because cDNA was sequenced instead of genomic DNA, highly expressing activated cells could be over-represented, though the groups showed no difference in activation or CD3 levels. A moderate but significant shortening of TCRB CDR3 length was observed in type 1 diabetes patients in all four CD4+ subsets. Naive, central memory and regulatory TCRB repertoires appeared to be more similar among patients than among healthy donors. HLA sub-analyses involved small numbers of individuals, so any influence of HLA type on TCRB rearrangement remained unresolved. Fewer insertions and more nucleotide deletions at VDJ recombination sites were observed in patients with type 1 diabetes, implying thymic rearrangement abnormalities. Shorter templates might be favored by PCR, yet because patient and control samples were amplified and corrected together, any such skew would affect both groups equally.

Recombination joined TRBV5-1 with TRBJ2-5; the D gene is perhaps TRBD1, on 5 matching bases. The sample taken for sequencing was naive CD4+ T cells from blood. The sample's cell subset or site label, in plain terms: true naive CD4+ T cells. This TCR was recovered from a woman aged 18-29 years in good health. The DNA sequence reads TGCGCCAGCAGCTTGGAGGGGTCCCAAGAGACCCAGTACTTC. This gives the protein CASSLEGSQETQYF.